Each of the 27 T cell receptor beta chains below was sequenced from the same sample in a study of blood T cell repertoires in COVID-19. The protocol was immunoSEQ multiplex PCR, while the TCRdb copy is restricted to in-frame clones and leaves out a portion. The table records over 95,000 clones, 80% to 90% of them present only once. Sequences were obtained from peripheral blood. These receptors were taken from a human donor with acute or convalescent COVID-19. The donor label of this sample is uncertain.

CDR3 nucleotide sequence: TGTGCCAGCAGTTTCTTCTATGGCTACACCTTC. It encodes CASSFFYGYTF. The V call is TRBV12-3 or TRBV12-4, the J call TRBJ1-2; no definite D call. Trimming took off 3 bases at V and 4 bases at J, with 3 bases between the two ends. The CDR3 sequence is 11 residues long.

This clone was seen just once. V is TRBV28 and J is TRBJ2-7; 8 positions agree with TRBD2. CDR1 and CDR2 from the germline V gene are MDHEN and SYDVKM. V dropped 3 bases and J dropped 2; count of bases not matched to a gene: 12. This CDR3 spans 17 amino acids. The CDR3 DNA follows: TGTGCCAGCAGTTTGTATTCTTTGGGGACTAGAACCTACGAGCAGTACTTC. As protein: CASSLYSLGTRTYEQYF.

This clone came up a few times. The chain has TRBV10-3 and TRBJ1-1, with TRBD1 matching 7 bases. Trimming cost V 11 bases and J 2 bases; bases outside gene matches: 14. The CDR3 sequence is 15 residues long. Germline CDR1 is ENHRY and CDR2 is SYGVKD. CDR3 residues: CASEIGQALNTEAFF. The CDR3 DNA sequence: TGTGCCTCCGAAATTGGACAGGCCCTAAACACTGAAGCTTTCTTT.

The chain is built from TRBV28 and TRBJ2-5; TRBD1 matches at 7 bases. Trimming at V came to 2 bases and at J to 3 bases, leaving 6 bases not matched to a gene. CDR3 size: 15 residues. Germline CDR1 MDHEN, CDR2 SYDVKM. The CDR3 DNA sequence: TGTGCCAGCAGTTTAGGTGGGACAGTGGAAGAGACCCAGTACTTC. It is translated as CASSLGGTVEETQYF.

This chain connects TRBV12-3 or TRBV12-4 to TRBJ1-1; D gene ambiguous. Trimming cost V 6 bases and J 1 base, with 6 bases left between them. The CDR3 is 12 residues long. The CDR3 coding sequence is TGTGCCAGCAGATTCGGGAACACTGAAGCTTTCTTT. Its protein is CASRFGNTEAFF.

V gene TRBV20-1 combines with J gene TRBJ2-1; D is possibly TRBD2 (6 bases). The V end was cut by 3 bases, the J end by 2 bases, with 17 bases between. Germline V lookup: CDR1 DFQATT, CDR2 SNEGSKA (reference sequence). The CDR3 covers 16 residues. CDR3 sequence reads: CSASQARGGPYNEQFF. DNA of the CDR3: TGCAGTGCTAGTCAGGCGCGGGGCGGACCCTACAATGAGCAGTTCTTC.

V and J are TRBV7-3 and TRBJ2-1; maybe TRBD2 (6 bases). The CDR3 sequence is 15 residues long. V lost 4 bases to trimming and J lost 4 bases, with 14 bases between them. Germline CDR1 SGHTA, CDR2 FQGTGA. For the CDR3, the DNA is TGTGCCAGCAGCTCAGAAGCGGGCGGGTACAATGAGCAGTTCTTC. Its translation is CASSSEAGGYNEQFF.

This clone was counted once. The chain carries TRBV10-3 and TRBJ1-2; no clear D gene. V was trimmed by 7 bases and J by 3 bases, leaving 12 bases between them. The CDR3 sequence is 13 residues long. Germline V gene data show CDR1 as ENHRY and CDR2 as SYGVKD. The CDR3 sequence is CAIKGGRDYGYTF. The CDR3 region has the DNA TGTGCCATCAAGGGAGGGAGGGACTATGGCTACACCTTC.

This chain links TRBV5-4 with TRBJ2-7; weak D call: TRBD1 (6 bases). Germline V gene sequence: CDR1 SGHNT, CDR2 YYREEE (reference sequence). The CDR3 has 15 amino acids. Trimming pared 0 bases from V and 3 bases from J, leaving 13 bases between. CDR3 nucleotides: TGTGCCAGCAGCTTGGGGGCGACAGGACTCTACGAGCAGTACTTC. As protein: CASSLGATGLYEQYF. The variable domain in full, completed from reference TRBV5-4 and TRBJ2-7, reads ETGVTQSPTHLIKTRGQQVTLRCSSQSGHNTVSWYQQALGQGPQFIFQYYREEENGRGNFPPRFSGLQFPNYSSELNVNALELDDSALYLCASSLGATGLYEQYFGPGTRLTVT.

The chain is built from TRBV9 and TRBJ2-7; no reliable D call. Germline CDR1 reads SGDLS; CDR2 reads YYNGEE. The CDR3 loop spans 11 amino acids. V lost 4 bases, J lost 5 bases, and 7 bases lay in between. The CDR3: CASSHQDEQYF. The CDR3 DNA follows: TGTGCCAGCAGCCACCAGGACGAGCAGTACTTC.

This chain uses TRBV5-5 with TRBJ1-3; D is possibly TRBD1 (5 bases). CDR3 length equals 14 residues. Trimming stripped 2 bases from V and 4 bases from J, with 10 bases between. Germline CDR1 and CDR2: SGHKS and YYEKEE (reference sequence). CDR3 amino acids: CASSFGQGGNTIYF. The CDR3 nucleotides are TGTGCCAGCAGCTTTGGGCAGGGAGGAAACACCATATATTTT.

The rearrangement joins TRBV6-2 or TRBV6-3 to TRBJ1-2; TRBD1 aligns across 9 bases. V was clipped by 4 bases and J by 5 bases; unmatched bases: 11. The CDR3 has 16 amino acids. Germline-derived CDR1 and CDR2 are MNHEY and SVGEGT. The CDR3 nucleotides read TGTGCCAGCAGTTCGCCAGACCAGGACAGGGGATATGGCTACACCTTC. Its protein product is CASSSPDQDRGYGYTF.

The table lists this clone with a count of one. J is TRBJ2-5 and V is TRBV7-6; 7 positions match TRBD1. Germline values: CDR1 SGHVS, CDR2 FNYEAQ. The CDR3 consists of 15 residues. Losses at the gene ends were 4 bases for V and 3 bases for J; bases not matched to a gene: 8. CDR3 region: CASSSDRSSEETQYF. The DNA of the CDR3 is TGTGCCAGCAGCTCGGACAGGTCTTCTGAAGAGACCCAGTACTTC. The complete variable domain, with remaining parts taken from reference TRBV7-6 and TRBJ2-5, reads GAGVSQSPRYKVTKRGQDVALRCDPISGHVSLYWYRQALGQGPEFLTYFNYEAQQDKSGLPNDRFSAERPEGSISTLTIQRTEQRDSAMYRCASSSDRSSEETQYFGPGTRLLVL.

This clone was seen a handful of times. The chain employs TRBV19 and TRBJ2-3; 11 nucleotides line up with TRBD1. J was trimmed by 3 bases and V by 7 bases; bases with no gene match: 6. Germline V lookup: CDR1 LNHDA, CDR2 SQIVND (reference sequence). CDR3 length equals 15 residues. CDR3 residues: CASKGQGVGTDTQYF. The DNA of the CDR3 is TGTGCCAGTAAGGGACAGGGGGTTGGTACAGATACGCAGTATTTT.

The chain combines TRBV29-1 with TRBJ2-7, with TRBD2 matching over 7 bases. Germline values: CDR1 SQVTM, CDR2 ANQGSEA. The CDR3 is 13 residues long. V shed 4 bases and J 5 bases; nucleotides not matched to a gene: 8. The CDR3 loop is CSVVASGRNEQYF. In DNA, the CDR3 is TGCAGCGTTGTGGCTAGCGGCAGGAACGAGCAGTACTTC.

The chain combines TRBV30 with TRBJ2-3, with D possibly TRBD1 on 7 matching bases. CDR1 is GTSNPN and CDR2 is SVGIG in the germline V gene (reference sequence). This CDR3 contains 12 residues. V was trimmed by 4 bases and J by 6 bases, leaving 11 bases between them. The CDR3 DNA reads TGTGCCTGGACAGGGGGGTGGGATACGCAGTATTTT. This translates into CAWTGGWDTQYF.

This chain joins TRBV6-5 and TRBJ1-2; a possible D gene is TRBD1 (5 bases). Trimming left V 5 bases short and J 4 bases short, with 14 bases between. The CDR3 totals 14 residues. Germline-derived CDR1 and CDR2 are MNHEY and SVGAGI. CDR3 in DNA: TGTGCCAGCAGTCGGGGAGGGGAGAGCTATGGCTACACCTTC. It yields the protein CASSRGGESYGYTF.

Comment on this clone: At one end the junction does not follow the germline gene, possibly because of a read error. The chain is built from TRBV7-9 and TRBJ1-4, with unresolved D. Germline CDR1 and CDR2: SEHNR and FQNEAQ (reference sequence). The CDR3 is 12 residues long. CDR3 DNA sequence: TGTGCCAGCAACTTAGCTGCGGAAAAACTGTTTTTT. Its protein product is CASNLAAEKLFF.

The chain joins TRBV5-6 to TRBJ1-1, with a possible D match to TRBD1 (5 bases). The germline V gene has CDR1 SGHDT and CDR2 YYEEEE. This CDR3 is built from 13 residues. The germline V and J ends were trimmed by 4 bases and 4 bases, with 11 bases remaining between them. CDR3 DNA sequence: TGTGCCAGCAGCCGGACAAGGGCCACTGAAGCTTTCTTT. Encoded protein: CASSRTRATEAFF.

V usage is TRBV14 and J usage is TRBJ1-2, with D possibly matching TRBD1 (5 bases). Between the trimmed V and J ends, which lost 3 bases and 8 bases, there was a span of 13 bases. CDR3 size: 13 residues. Germline CDR1 reads SGHDN; CDR2 reads FVKESK. The CDR3 nucleotides are TGTGCCAGCAGCCAGTTTCGAACAGGAGGCTACACCTTC. It yields the protein CASSQFRTGGYTF.

This clone has just one count. This chain uses TRBV30 with TRBJ1-5, with 7 bases matching TRBD1. CDR3 length equals 12 residues. CDR1 is GTSNPN, CDR2 SVGIG, per germline (reference sequence). With V trimmed by 2 bases and J by 9 bases, 4 bases remained unmatched. The CDR3: CAWSFSGGPQHF. The CDR3 DNA sequence: TGTGCCTGGAGTTTTTCAGGGGGGCCCCAGCATTTT.

The chain carries TRBV6-5 and TRBJ1-5, with D perhaps matching TRBD1 (6 bases). The CDR3 sequence is 12 residues long. In germline, CDR1 is MNHEY, CDR2 SVGAGI. V gave up 8 bases and J gave up 5 bases, with 10 bases separating them. In nucleotides, the CDR3 is TGTGCCAGCGGACAGACCTATCAGCCCCAGCATTTT. This encodes CASGQTYQPQHF.

The rearrangement joins TRBV5-1 to TRBJ2-5; 7 bases match TRBD2. The CDR3 spans 13 residues. CDR1 SGHRS and CDR2 YFSETQ come from the germline V gene. The J segment lost 5 bases and the V segment lost 5 bases, leaving 6 bases of the junction unmatched. CDR3 nucleotide sequence: TGCGCCAGCAGGCTAGCGGTGGGGGAGACCCAGTACTTC. It is translated as CASRLAVGETQYF.

The rearrangement links TRBV5-6 to TRBJ2-7, with 11 bases that match TRBD1. The CDR3 runs to 15 residues. Trimming at V came to 3 bases and at J to 3 bases, leaving 5 bases not matched to a gene. In germline, CDR1 is SGHDT, CDR2 YYEEEE. The CDR3 loop reads CASSSSDRGLYEQYF. The CDR3 DNA reads as TGTGCCAGCAGCTCCTCGGACAGGGGGCTCTACGAGCAGTACTTC.

The V and J genes are TRBV11-2 and TRBJ1-4; D is unclear. This CDR3 has 13 amino acids. Looked up from germline, CDR1 is SGHAT and CDR2 is FQNNGV. Trimming pared 3 bases from V and 8 bases from J, leaving 10 bases between. This CDR3 reads CASSFRRGEKLFF. DNA of the CDR3: TGTGCCAGCAGCTTCCGTCGAGGGGAAAAACTGTTTTTT.

The V and J genes are TRBV19 and TRBJ1-1; D uncertain. CDR3 length equals 14 residues. V gave up 5 bases and J gave up 0 bases, with 10 bases separating them. Germline loops: CDR1 LNHDA, CDR2 SQIVND (reference sequence). The CDR3 nucleotides are TGTGCCAGTAGTTCGGTTTCCATGAACACTGAAGCTTTCTTT. This sequence encodes CASSSVSMNTEAFF.

This chain links TRBV18 with TRBJ1-4, with 8 bases that match TRBD1. The length of the CDR3 is 14 residues. CDR1 is KGHSH and CDR2 is LQKENI in the germline V gene. V shed 5 bases and J 8 bases; nucleotides not matched to a gene: 7. The CDR3 DNA sequence: TGTGCCAGCTCATTCAGCAGGGGGCACGAAAAACTGTTTTTT. Translating gives CASSFSRGHEKLFF.